Shown below are 10 T cell receptor beta chains from a single sample sequenced in a study of beta chain features in type 1 diabetes. Findings and limits, study-wide: Moderately but significantly shorter TCRB CDR3s were found in Type 1 diabetes patients in all four CD4+ subsets.

Their cognate antigens are unknown. The investigators reverse transcribed all of the isolated RNA, so they sequenced expressed TCRB transcripts. Data came from immunoSEQ multiplex PCR; TCRdb stores just in-frame clones and leaves some out. The table includes hundreds of thousands of clones, over 12% detected once. What was sequenced was naive CD4+ T cells from blood. The source is a man in his late teens or twenties with type 1 diabetes.

This clone has a handful of counts. V gene TRBV7-2 combines with J gene TRBJ1-3, with TRBD1 identical over 9 bases. J was trimmed by 2 bases and V by 11 bases; bases with no gene match: 7. Germline lookup yields CDR1 SGHTA and CDR2 FQGNSA. The CDR3 is made up of 14 amino acids. CDR3 residues: CAGSTGGTGNTIYF. The CDR3 bases are TGTGCCGGCTCGACAGGGGGTACTGGAAACACCATATATTTT.

This clone came up a few times. The chain has TRBV6-5 and TRBJ1-2; 7 bases are shared with TRBD1. V was clipped by 2 bases and J by 6 bases; unmatched bases: 9. CDR3 length: 15 amino acids. Germline assignment: CDR1 MNHEY and CDR2 SVGAGI. The CDR3 DNA reads TGTGCCAGCAGTTACCGGGGAGGGGGCACGAATGGCTACACCTTC. It codes for CASSYRGGGTNGYTF.

The chain combines TRBV7-2 with TRBJ2-3, with 11 bases fitting TRBD2. Germline V gene lookup returns CDR1 SGHTA and CDR2 FQGNSA. The CDR3 spans 16 residues. V shed 3 bases, J shed 6 bases, and the junction held 8 bases outside the gene matches. The CDR3 spells CASSLGLAVRVDTQYF. CDR3 coding DNA: TGTGCCAGCAGCTTGGGACTAGCGGTCCGTGTCGATACGCAGTATTTT.

The V gene is TRBV30, the J gene TRBJ1-6; 7 bases agree with TRBD1. The V segment lost 5 bases and the J segment 7 bases; nucleotides outside the gene matches: 5. The CDR3 covers 13 residues. Per the germline V gene, CDR1 is GTSNPN and CDR2 is SVGIG (reference sequence). The CDR3 sequence: CAWAQGKNSPLHF. The CDR3 DNA reads as TGTGCCTGGGCACAGGGGAAGAATTCACCCCTCCACTTT.

This clone was seen more than once but under ten times. The chain links TRBV7-9 to TRBJ1-1, with unresolved D. Trimming took off 1 base at V and 5 bases at J, with 5 bases between the two ends. The V gene's germline CDR1 is SEHNR and CDR2 FQNEAQ (reference sequence). CDR3 size: 12 residues. The CDR3 protein is CASSLDWTEAFF. The CDR3 DNA is TGTGCCAGCAGCTTAGATTGGACTGAAGCTTTCTTT.

The chain joins TRBV7-2 to TRBJ2-5, with D perhaps being TRBD1 or TRBD2 (5 bases each). The germline CDR1 and CDR2 sequences are SGHTA and FQGNSA. This CDR3 spans 14 amino acids. Trimming pared 4 bases from V and 1 base from J, leaving 10 bases between. CDR3 sequence reads: CASSYGAGQETQYF. The CDR3 nucleotides read TGTGCCAGCAGCTACGGGGCAGGCCAAGAGACCCAGTACTTC.

The chain is built from TRBV30 and TRBJ2-1; D unclear. Germline CDR1 and CDR2: GTSNPN and SVGIG (reference sequence). V was shortened by 0 bases and J by 11 bases, with 8 bases between the two germline ends. CDR3 size: 11 residues. The DNA of the CDR3 is TGTGCCTGGAGTGTACGGAAGAAGCAGTTCTTC. This encodes CAWSVRKKQFF.

This clone has a handful of counts. The chain recombines TRBV19 with TRBJ2-1; TRBD2 might be the D (6 bases). The CDR3 totals 14 residues. Between the trimmed V and J ends, which lost 3 bases and 12 bases, there was a span of 18 bases. CDR1 is LNHDA, CDR2 SQIVND, per germline (reference sequence). CDR3: CASSISSGGVRQFF. CDR3 bases: TGTGCCAGTAGTATCAGTAGCGGAGGGGTACGGCAGTTCTTC. Full variable domain (remainder filled in from reference TRBV19 and TRBJ2-1): DGGITQSPKYLFRKEGQNVTLSCEQNLNHDAMYWYRQDPGQGLRLIYYSQIVNDFQKGDIAEGYSVSREKKESFPLTVTSAQKNPTAFYLCASSISSGGVRQFFGPGTRLTVL.

V gene TRBV6-5 combines with J gene TRBJ2-7; no reliable D call. The CDR3 runs to 11 residues. V shed 11 bases and J shed 3 bases, with 11 bases lying between them. CDR1 and CDR2 from the germline V gene are MNHEY and SVGAGI. The CDR3, as DNA: TGTGCCTCCCACAGTCTCTACGAGCAGTACTTC. Encoded protein: CASHSLYEQYF.

This chain uses TRBV19 with TRBJ1-2; a possible D gene is TRBD1 (5 bases). V was clipped by 5 bases and J by 8 bases, with 15 bases between them. This CDR3 has 13 residues. Germline V CDR1 and CDR2: LNHDA, SQIVND (reference sequence). The CDR3 DNA sequence: TGTGCCAGTAGTCCCGGGCAGGGATACGGCTACACCTTC. It yields the protein CASSPGQGYGYTF.